This T cell receptor (beta chain) was captured by sequencing in a study of blood T cell repertoires in COVID-19. Study information: PBMCs, B-cell-depleted T cells, or T cells were the source of the cDNA or gDNA that made up the material.

Methods used by the authors: The authors estimated nucleated cell counts from reference gene primer amplification. The data were produced by immunoSEQ multiplex PCR, yet TCRdb's version contains in-frame clones alone and is incomplete. The V and J calls and clone size come from that table; D and trimming were worked out from the DNA. This repertoire shows about 140,000 clones, about 86% found once; its top ten account for about 8%. The CDR3 spans 11 residues. The V gene lost 3 bases and the J gene lost 6 bases, with 6 bases spanning the gap. The germline V gene has CDR1 GTSNPN and CDR2 SVGIG (reference sequence). This clone was seen at least ten times.

The clonotype originates from a woman aged 55-69 years with acute or convalescent COVID-19. Input material: peripheral blood. The chain recombines TRBV30 with TRBJ2-1; D remains unclear. CDR3 loop: CAWSLSNEQFF. The CDR3 DNA reads TGTGCCTGGAGCCTTAGCAATGAGCAGTTCTTC.